This entry is about one T cell receptor beta chain. The data belong to a study of blood T cell repertoires in COVID-19. The wider study: Acute and convalescent COVID-19 samples came from the United States, Italy and Spain. PBMCs, B-cell-depleted T cells, or T cells were the source of the cDNA or gDNA that made up the material.

As processed by the authors: By means of reference gene primer amplification, nucleated cell counts were estimated. Assay: immunoSEQ multiplex PCR; the TCRdb copy retains only in-frame clones and omits some. That table gives V, J and clone size, and the DNA gave D and trimming. The table includes 48,000 or so clones, about 85% detected once. Trimming shortened V by 4 bases and J by 9 bases, and 13 bases separated the two germline ends. Germline loops: CDR1 SNHLY, CDR2 FYNNEI. This CDR3 spans 13 amino acids. The chain couples TRBV2 to TRBJ2-1; D not certain. This sequence originates from a woman in her sixties with acute or convalescent COVID-19. The sequencing input was peripheral blood. The CDR3 DNA sequence: TGTGCCAGCAGTGGGGCGCCGGTTGGTGAGCAGTTCTTC. Protein: CASSGAPVGEQFF.